These 24 T cell receptor beta chains share one sample of origin, sequenced in a study of siplizumab effects on memory and regulatory T cells. TCRdb's table, derived via immunoSEQ multiplex PCR, lists solely in-frame clones and lacks some. The table shows under 20,000 clones, with around half occurring only once. Over a period of less than 7 days at 37 degrees C, the mixed lymphocyte reaction cells were cocultured. Antigens for these TCRs are unknown. Specimen: CFSE-low (dividing) CD4+ T cells sorted from an allogeneic mixed lymphocyte reaction. These receptors all come from a human donor in good health; the cells came from an allogeneic mixed lymphocyte reaction.

In its sample, this clone was seen a few times. The chain has TRBV18 and TRBJ2-5, with 8 bases matching TRBD2. V was clipped by 4 bases and J by 2 bases; unmatched bases: 6. This CDR3 comprises 15 residues. From germline, CDR1 is KGHSH and CDR2 LQKENI. CDR3 DNA sequence: TGTGCCAGCTCACAATCACTAGCGGCACAAGAGACCCAGTACTTC. Residues: CASSQSLAAQETQYF.

This clone has a handful of counts. The chain employs TRBV6-6 and TRBJ2-7, with D perhaps given as TRBD1 or TRBD2 (5 bases each). CDR1 MNHNY and CDR2 SVGAGI come from the germline V gene (reference sequence). V lost 5 bases to trimming and J lost 6 bases, with 17 bases between them. The CDR3 runs to 14 residues. The CDR3 loop is CASSQAGREGEQYF. CDR3 sequence (DNA): TGTGCCAGCAGTCAGGCGGGCAGGGAAGGCGAGCAGTACTTC.

The table lists this clone with a few counts. The J gene is TRBJ1-1, the V gene TRBV28, with D unclear. Germline V gene data show CDR1 as MDHEN and CDR2 as SYDVKM. The CDR3 has 14 amino acids. V was pared by 3 bases and J by 4 bases, with 12 bases between. CDR3 sequence (DNA): TGTGCCAGCAGTTTCCCACTGGTTGTCACTGAAGCTTTCTTT. It yields the protein CASSFPLVVTEAFF.

This clone has just a few counts. The CDR3 DNA sequence: TGTGCCAGCAGCTTACGGAGGAGCTCCTACGAGCAGTACTTC. Its translation is CASSLRRSSYEQYF. The genes are TRBV7-2 and TRBJ2-7, with D tentatively TRBD2 (5 bases). V lost 2 bases and J lost 0, with 8 bases in between. Per germline, CDR1 SGHTA and CDR2 FQGNSA. The length of the CDR3 is 14 residues.

This chain joins TRBV7-8 and TRBJ1-2, with a possible D match to TRBD1 (6 bases). The CDR3 contains 15 residues. V lost 0 bases, J lost 7 bases, and 15 bases lay in between. Germline CDR1 and CDR2: SGHVS and FQNEAQ. The CDR3 region has the DNA TGTGCCAGCAGCTTAGCGCCTATAACAGGGTCTGGCTACACCTTC. Its translation: CASSLAPITGSGYTF.

This clone was picked up a small number of times. The sample carries other DNA sequences with the same CDR3. This sequence joins TRBV30 and TRBJ2-3, with D perhaps TRBD1 (6 bases). The CDR3 runs to 17 residues. Trimming removed 1 base at V and 0 bases at J, with 17 bases between. Germline values: CDR1 GTSNPN, CDR2 SVGIG (reference sequence). The CDR3 reads CAWSDPRSGESTDTQYF. The CDR3, as DNA: TGTGCCTGGAGTGATCCGCGTTCAGGGGAGAGCACAGATACGCAGTATTTT. The variable domain in full, completed from reference TRBV30 and TRBJ2-3, reads SQTIHQWPATLVQPVGSPLSLECTVEGTSNPNLYWYRQAAGRGLQLLFYSVGIGQISSEVPQNLSASRPQDRQFILSSKKLLLSDSGFYLCAWSDPRSGESTDTQYFGPGTRLTVL.

For the CDR3, the DNA is TGCGCCAGCAGCCCGGGACAGGGTTCACCTCAAGTGAATGGCTACACCTTC. Encoded protein: CASSPGQGSPQVNGYTF. The chain combines TRBV5-1 with TRBJ1-2; 9 positions agree with TRBD1. The germline CDR1 and CDR2 sequences are SGHRS and YFSETQ. The CDR3 extends over 17 amino acids. V trimming: 4 bases; J trimming: 6 bases; junction bases outside the gene matches: 16. The variable domain in full, completed from reference TRBV5-1 and TRBJ1-2, reads KAGVTQTPRYLIKTRGQQVTLSCSPISGHRSVSWYQQTPGQGLQFLFEYFSETQRNKGNFPGRFSGRQFSNSRSEMNVSTLELGDSALYLCASSPGQGSPQVNGYTFGSGTRLTVV.

This clone is labeled medium-sized. The CDR3 reads CASSLATDTQYF. CDR3 DNA: TGCGCCAGCAGCTTAGCCACAGATACGCAGTATTTT. The chain carries TRBV5-1 and TRBJ2-3; D remains unclear. In germline, CDR1 is SGHRS, CDR2 YFSETQ. V dropped 2 bases and J dropped 2 bases, with 3 bases sitting between them. The CDR3 length is 12 residues.

The V and J genes are TRBV27 and TRBJ2-1; D call uncertain. The CDR3 sequence is 13 residues long. Trimming pared 2 bases from V and 8 bases from J, leaving 10 bases between. The germline V gene has CDR1 MNHEY and CDR2 SMNVEV (reference sequence). The CDR3 nucleotides are TGTGCCAGCAGTTTAAGCAGGCGACATGAGCAGTTCTTC. Its protein is CASSLSRRHEQFF.

In its sample, this clone ranks as medium-sized (0.01 to 0.1%). The chain is built from TRBV18 and TRBJ1-6; D not certain. CDR3 size: 12 residues. With 8 bases removed from V and 7 bases from J, the gap between germline ends came to 9 bases. Germline V gene lookup returns CDR1 KGHSH and CDR2 LQKENI. CDR3 loop: CASGTANSPLHF. CDR3 sequence (DNA): TGTGCCAGCGGTACGGCAAATTCACCCCTCCACTTT.

This clone was observed at least ten times. The chain employs TRBV10-1 and TRBJ1-1, with D uncertain. The CDR3 covers 13 residues. The germline V gene encodes CDR1 WNHNN and CDR2 SYGVQD (reference sequence). V gave up 3 bases and J gave up 0 bases, with 5 bases separating them. CDR3 residues: CASSDTVNTEAFF. As DNA, the CDR3 is TGCGCCAGCAGTGACACAGTGAACACTGAAGCTTTCTTT.

The J gene is TRBJ2-5, the V gene TRBV2, with D hard to call. V was shortened by 2 bases and J by 3 bases, with 10 bases between the two germline ends. The CDR3 totals 14 residues. CDR1 and CDR2 from the germline V gene are SNHLY and FYNNEI. CDR3 nucleotide sequence: TGTGCCAGCAGTGAATCTAGGGCAGAAGAGACCCAGTACTTC. It is translated as CASSESRAEETQYF.

V and J are TRBV6-5 and TRBJ1-2, with TRBD1 as a possible D gene (6 bases). Germline values: CDR1 MNHEY, CDR2 SVGAGI. The V end lost 8 bases, the J end lost 2 bases, and 15 bases lay between the germline ends. This CDR3 is built from 14 residues. The CDR3 region is CASQTPGQNYGYTF. The CDR3 DNA reads TGTGCCAGCCAAACTCCGGGACAAAACTATGGCTACACCTTC.

The rearrangement links TRBV6-1 to TRBJ2-5; a possible D gene is TRBD2 (6 bases). The V end was cut by 5 bases, the J end by 2 bases, with 9 bases between. The CDR3 covers 13 residues. The germline gives CDR1 MNHNS, CDR2 SASEGT. The CDR3 region is CASSRDSQETQYF. The CDR3 nucleotides are TGTGCCAGCAGTCGGGACTCACAAGAGACCCAGTACTTC.

This clone was recorded a few times. The chain couples TRBV27 to TRBJ2-3; D gene ambiguous. Germline V CDR1 and CDR2: MNHEY, SMNVEV (reference sequence). Trimming removed 2 bases from V and 1 base from J, with 4 bases in between. The CDR3 has 13 residues. The CDR3: CASSLIGTDTQYF. As DNA, the CDR3 is TGTGCCAGCAGTTTAATCGGCACAGATACGCAGTATTTT.

This chain connects TRBV21-1 to TRBJ2-3; TRBD2 is the table's D call, not checked against the DNA. TRBV21-1 is labeled a pseudogene. The CDR3 contains 15 residues. This CDR3 reads CASSKVGLRTDTQYF. CDR3 coding DNA: TGTGCCAGCAGCAAAGTTGGCCTGCGGACAGATACGCAGTATTTT.

The rearrangement links TRBV6-5 to TRBJ1-2; D ambiguous. Germline V gene lookup returns CDR1 MNHEY and CDR2 SVGAGI. The CDR3 covers 13 residues. V was cut by 5 bases and J by 4 bases, with 11 bases left in between. The CDR3 region is CASSGITRYGYTF. In nucleotides, the CDR3 is TGTGCCAGCAGTGGAATAACTCGCTATGGCTACACCTTC.

This chain connects TRBV28 to TRBJ2-5, with D tentatively TRBD1 or TRBD2 (6 bases each). The better agreement between TRBJ2-7 and the DNA end casts doubt on the J call. The germline V gene has CDR1 MDHEN and CDR2 SYDVKM. CDR3 length: 15 residues. As DNA, the CDR3 is TGTGCCAGCAGTTTAGGGGGGCTTCCTCTCTACGAGCAGTACTTC. It translates to CASSLGGLPLYEQYF.

The V and J genes are TRBV6-6 and TRBJ1-5, with a weak D call TRBD1 (6 bases). Trimming took 8 bases from V and 7 from J, leaving 15 bases between them. Germline V gives CDR1 MNHNY, CDR2 SVGAGI (reference sequence). The CDR3 contains 13 residues. The CDR3 DNA is TGTGCCAGCCAGAGGGGGGGTGGGCAGCCCCAGCATTTT. Translated: CASQRGGGQPQHF.

In regard to this clone: The junction does not match germline at one end; this may be a read error. This chain connects TRBV5-6 to TRBJ2-3; tentative D call: TRBD1 (6 bases). This CDR3 comprises 14 residues. Germline V gene lookup returns CDR1 SGHDT and CDR2 YYEEEE. The CDR3 nucleotides are TGTGCCAGCAGGTTGGCCCCACAGGGAGTTACGCAGTATTTT. Protein sequence: CASRLAPQGVTQYF. Full variable domain (outside the CDR3, taken from reference TRBV5-6 and TRBJ2-3): DAGVTQSPTHLIKTRGQQVTLRCSPKSGHDTVSWYQQALGQGPQFIFQYYEEEERQRGNFPDRFSGHQFPNYSSELNVNALLLGDSALYLCASRLAPQGVTQYFGPGTRLTVL.

The rearrangement joins TRBV15 to TRBJ2-7, with D perhaps TRBD2 (6 bases). The J call may be incorrect, as the DNA end agrees better with TRBJ2-1. This CDR3 contains 18 residues. CDR1 is LNHNV, CDR2 YYDKDF, per germline (reference sequence). The CDR3 loop reads CATSRGRGEDKTYNEQFF. The CDR3 DNA follows: TGTGCCACCAGCAGAGGCAGAGGGGAGGATAAAACCTACAATGAGCAGTTCTTC.

The chain has TRBV15 and TRBJ2-1; unclear D gene. This CDR3 region has 14 residues. Germline CDR1 and CDR2: LNHNV and YYDKDF (reference sequence). The V end was cut by 1 base, the J end by 2 bases, with 6 bases between. This chain's CDR3 is CATSRVAAYNEQFF. The CDR3 nucleotides are TGTGCCACCAGCAGAGTCGCGGCCTACAATGAGCAGTTCTTC.

This clone qualifies as medium-sized (0.01 to 0.1%). The gene calls are TRBV19 and TRBJ1-4; D ambiguous. Between the trimmed V and J ends, which lost 8 bases and 0 bases, there was a span of 16 bases. CDR1 is LNHDA and CDR2 is SQIVND in the germline V gene (reference sequence). There are 16 residues in the CDR3. The DNA of the CDR3 is TGTGCCAGTCGAACGCTGACCCTTGCAACTAATGAAAAACTGTTTTTT. Translated, it gives CASRTLTLATNEKLFF.

This clone was observed a few times. CDR3 protein: CASKTDTQYF. For the CDR3, the DNA is TGTGCCAGCAAGACAGATACGCAGTATTTT. This chain uses TRBV2 with TRBJ2-3; D ambiguous. This CDR3 contains 10 residues. Germline lookup yields CDR1 SNHLY and CDR2 FYNNEI. V was pared by 7 bases and J by 3 bases, with 2 bases between.